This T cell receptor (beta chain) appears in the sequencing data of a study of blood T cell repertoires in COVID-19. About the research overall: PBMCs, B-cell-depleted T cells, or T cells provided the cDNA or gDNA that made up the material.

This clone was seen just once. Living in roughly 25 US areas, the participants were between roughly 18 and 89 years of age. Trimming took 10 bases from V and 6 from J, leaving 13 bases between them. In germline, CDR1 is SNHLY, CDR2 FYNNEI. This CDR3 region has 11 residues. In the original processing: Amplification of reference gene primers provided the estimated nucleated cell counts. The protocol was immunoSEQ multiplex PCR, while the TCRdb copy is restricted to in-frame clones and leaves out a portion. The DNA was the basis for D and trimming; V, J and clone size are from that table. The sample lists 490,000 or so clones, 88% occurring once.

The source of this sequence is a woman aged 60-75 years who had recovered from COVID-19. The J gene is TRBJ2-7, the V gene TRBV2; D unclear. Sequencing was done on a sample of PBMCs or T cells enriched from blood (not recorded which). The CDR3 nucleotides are TGTGCCACCACTACGGGTGTCGAGCAGTACTTC. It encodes CATTTGVEQYF.